Below are 18 T cell receptor beta chains sequenced from a single sample in a study of blood T cells in healthy people across ages. A second PCR, run for about 7 to 11 cycles, used a sample-barcoded 5' primer plus a J-beta primer mix. TCRdb recomputed calls from the 5' RACE reads with MiXCR, one row per CDR3 protein. This table has 540,000 or so distinct CDR3 sequences, around 48% appearing once. The sample consisted of blood. These receptors were collected from a man aged 80 or over in good health.

The sample holds a few counts of this clonotype. V is TRBV29-1 and J is TRBJ1-1; D not certain. Trimming cost V 5 bases and J 1 base, with 14 bases left between them. Looked up from germline, CDR1 is SQVTM and CDR2 is ANQGSEA. CDR3 size: 14 residues. The CDR3 loop is CSVRIRRENTEAFF. CDR3 coding DNA: TGCAGCGTTCGTATTCGCAGAGAGAACACTGAAGCTTTCTTT.

The chain is built from TRBV6-6 and TRBJ2-2; D unclear. The CDR3 runs 13 residues. Trimming stripped 4 bases from V and 0 bases from J, with 3 bases between. Germline V lookup: CDR1 MNHNY, CDR2 SVGAGI (reference sequence). This CDR3 is CASSSTNTGELFF. In DNA, the CDR3 is TGTGCCAGCAGTTCGACGAACACCGGGGAGCTGTTTTTT.

The chain employs TRBV3-1 and TRBJ1-2, with no clear D. Trimming cost V 4 bases and J 5 bases, with 14 bases left between them. CDR1 and CDR2 (germline): LGHDT, YNNKEL (reference sequence). The CDR3 has 14 amino acids. CDR3 sequence (DNA): TGTGCCAGCAGCCCACCGGATTCCTTATATGGCTACACCTTC. Its protein is CASSPPDSLYGYTF.

This chain links TRBV4-2 with TRBJ1-1; a weak D match, TRBD1 (5 bases). The CDR3 loop spans 13 amino acids. Germline V lookup: CDR1 LGHNA, CDR2 YNFKEQ. Between the trimmed V and J ends, which lost 7 bases and 1 base, there was a span of 10 bases. This chain's CDR3 is CASNLTENTEAFF. The CDR3, as DNA: TGTGCCAGCAACTTGACAGAGAACACTGAAGCTTTCTTT.

As to this clonotype: A junction boundary mismatches the germline segment, possibly from a read error. V gene TRBV7-9 combines with J gene TRBJ2-7, with D possibly TRBD1 on 6 matching bases. Germline CDR1 SEHNR, CDR2 FQNEAQ (reference sequence). This CDR3 is built from 16 residues. The CDR3 sequence: CASSYNRARSSDEQYF. DNA for the CDR3: TGTGCCAGCAGCTACAACAGGGCAAGGAGCTCCGACGAGCAGTACTTC.

This chain links TRBV27 with TRBJ2-1; D may be TRBD1 (5 bases). CDR1 MNHEY and CDR2 SMNVEV come from the germline V gene (reference sequence). V gave up 3 bases and J gave up 4 bases, with 16 bases separating them. The CDR3 totals 16 residues. The CDR3 sequence: CASSLLLPGAYNEQFF. DNA for the CDR3: TGTGCCAGCAGTTTGCTTCTCCCTGGGGCTTACAATGAGCAGTTCTTC.

This clonotype appeared once. This chain connects TRBV7-2 to TRBJ2-3, with 9 bases identical to TRBD2. This CDR3 region has 15 residues. The germline CDR1 and CDR2 sequences are SGHTA and FQGNSA. Trimming removed 5 bases from V and 5 bases from J; junction bases left unmatched: 8. For the CDR3, the DNA is TGTGCCAGCAGCCCCATAGCGGGGGAGGGAGATACGCAGTATTTT. Protein sequence: CASSPIAGEGDTQYF.

The rearrangement joins TRBV5-1 to TRBJ2-3, with D possibly being TRBD1 (6 bases). Trimming took 5 bases from V and 3 from J, leaving 10 bases between them. CDR3 size: 13 residues. From germline, CDR1 is SGHRS and CDR2 YFSETQ. CDR3 protein: CASREQGTDTQYF. DNA of the CDR3: TGCGCCAGCAGAGAACAGGGAACAGATACGCAGTATTTT.

In this sample, this clonotype turned up a few times. A much larger clone lies one base from this, so it may be a read error. The chain couples TRBV6-6 to TRBJ1-6; 7 bases map to TRBD1. The CDR3 consists of 14 residues. V trimming: 5 bases; J trimming: 10 bases; junction bases outside the gene matches: 8. The V gene's germline CDR1 is MNHNY and CDR2 SVGAGI (reference sequence). CDR3 nucleotide sequence: TGTGCCAGCAGTGACTGGACAGGAGAGTCACCCCTCCACTTT. It yields the protein CASSDWTGESPLHF.

The gene calls are TRBV28 and TRBJ2-7, with 7 bases that match TRBD1. V lost 8 bases and J lost 4; bases outside the gene matches: 5. Germline lookup yields CDR1 MDHEN and CDR2 SYDVKM. The CDR3 runs 12 residues. CDR3 nucleotide sequence: TGTGCCAGCCGACAGGGTCCGTACGAGCAGTACTTC. The encoded protein is CASRQGPYEQYF. The full variable domain, completed using reference TRBV28 and TRBJ2-7, is DVKVTQSSRYLVKRTGEKVFLECVQDMDHENMFWYRQDPGLGLRLIYFSYDVKMKEKGDIPEGYSVSREKKERFSLILESASTNQTSMYLCASRQGPYEQYFGPGTRLTVT.

This clonotype was counted between two and nine times. The V and J genes are TRBV20-1 and TRBJ1-4; D gene ambiguous. CDR1 is DFQATT and CDR2 is SNEGSKA in the germline V gene (reference sequence). The CDR3 totals 17 residues. V was clipped by 0 bases and J by 0 bases, with 14 bases between them. The CDR3: CSARDLRSFPTNEKLFF. The CDR3 bases are TGCAGTGCTAGAGATCTCCGGAGCTTTCCAACTAATGAAAAACTGTTTTTT.

This clonotype was seen ten or more times. This chain joins TRBV6-5 and TRBJ2-1; D not certain. The germline CDR1 and CDR2 sequences are MNHEY and SVGAGI. V lost 4 bases and J lost 1, with 8 bases in between. The CDR3 has 14 amino acids. The DNA of the CDR3 is TGTGCCAGCAGTTCAGACCGATCCTACAATGAGCAGTTCTTC. Translated, it gives CASSSDRSYNEQFF.

V is TRBV6-5 and J is TRBJ2-7; no clear D gene. Trimming shortened V by 0 bases and J by 2 bases, and 11 bases separated the two germline ends. The CDR3 loop spans 15 amino acids. Germline CDR1 MNHEY, CDR2 SVGAGI. The CDR3 nucleotides are TGTGCCAGCAGTTACTCAGGCCTAGGAACCTACGAGCAGTACTTC. Encoded protein: CASSYSGLGTYEQYF.

The chain employs TRBV18 and TRBJ2-3; the D is unclear. Per germline, CDR1 KGHSH and CDR2 LQKENI. The ends were cut back, 3 bases at V and 5 bases at J, with 12 bases in the middle. This CDR3 contains 14 residues. The CDR3 region is CASSPLLNQDTQYF. For the CDR3, the DNA is TGTGCCAGCTCACCGTTACTTAACCAAGATACGCAGTATTTT.

This sequence joins TRBV20-1 and TRBJ2-1; the D call may be TRBD1 or TRBD2 (5 bases each). The CDR3 runs to 10 residues. The germline V gene has CDR1 DFQATT and CDR2 SNEGSKA (reference sequence). Trimming took 1 base from V and 11 from J, leaving 6 bases between them. In DNA, the CDR3 is TGCAGTGCTAGAGGGGGGAAGCAGTTCTTC. Residues: CSARGGKQFF.

This clonotype was seen ten or more times. The chain links TRBV6-5 to TRBJ2-1, with D perhaps matching TRBD1 or TRBD2 (7 bases each). This CDR3 is 16 amino acids long. The V end was cut by 6 bases, the J end by 3 bases, with 18 bases between. Germline V gene lookup returns CDR1 MNHEY and CDR2 SVGAGI. The CDR3 sequence is CASRNRGGGLYNEQFF. DNA for the CDR3: TGTGCCAGCAGAAACAGGGGAGGGGGCCTCTACAATGAGCAGTTCTTC.

The chain combines TRBV6-6 with TRBJ2-5; D might be TRBD1 or TRBD2, each matching 5 bases. The assigned J gene may be wrong: the sequence end matches TRBJ2-7 better. In germline, CDR1 is MNHNY, CDR2 SVGAGI (reference sequence). The CDR3 totals 14 residues. Written as DNA, the CDR3 is TGTGCCAGCACCAACCCCGGGGCTAGCTCCGAGCAGTACTTC. Amino acids: CASTNPGASSEQYF.

The J gene is TRBJ2-5, the V gene TRBV3-1; TRBD2 agrees at 9 bases. CDR1 LGHDT and CDR2 YNNKEL come from the germline V gene (reference sequence). CDR3 length equals 16 residues. V lost 4 bases and J lost 4; bases outside the gene matches: 10. CDR3 loop: CASSPTSAGGGETQYF. For the CDR3, the DNA is TGTGCCAGCAGCCCCACTAGCGCGGGAGGGGGAGAGACCCAGTACTTC.